The 13 T cell receptor beta chains given below trace back to one sample, sequenced in a study of blood T cell repertoires in COVID-19. The method was immunoSEQ multiplex PCR; TCRdb's version includes in-frame clones alone and lacks a portion of them. This table holds 300,000 to 400,000 clones, 87% found once. The sample comprised peripheral blood. All receptors come from a man aged 30 to 39 with COVID-19, enrolled during active disease.

J is TRBJ2-2 and V is TRBV27, with D maybe TRBD1 (6 bases). The V and J ends lost 7 bases and 3 bases respectively, with 15 bases between them. This CDR3 has 15 residues. Germline assignment: CDR1 MNHEY and CDR2 SMNVEV (reference sequence). CDR3 loop: CASNRDRPHTGELFF. In DNA form, the CDR3 reads TGTGCCAGCAATCGAGACAGGCCGCACACCGGGGAGCTGTTTTTT.

This clone showed up just a few times. The rearrangement uses TRBV6-2 or TRBV6-3 and TRBJ1-5; a weak D match, TRBD1 (6 bases). Germline V gene data show CDR1 as MNHEY and CDR2 as SVGEGT. Deletions cut 2 bases from V and 4 bases from J, with 12 bases between. The CDR3 has 15 amino acids. The DNA of the CDR3 is TGTGCCAGCAGTTACGGGGCAGGGGATAATCAGCCCCAGCATTTT. This translates into CASSYGAGDNQPQHF.

This chain links TRBV19 with TRBJ1-2; D might be TRBD1 (6 bases). CDR3 size: 15 residues. V lost 3 bases and J 4 bases, leaving 15 bases between the germline ends. From germline, CDR1 is LNHDA and CDR2 SQIVND (reference sequence). The CDR3 sequence: CASSIDRPPGYGYTF. In DNA, the CDR3 is TGTGCCAGTAGTATCGACAGGCCCCCTGGCTATGGCTACACCTTC.

The table lists this clone with a count of one. The gene calls are TRBV14 and TRBJ1-3, with no clear D. V was pared by 3 bases and J by 4 bases, with 4 bases between. Germline CDR1 reads SGHDN; CDR2 reads FVKESK. The CDR3 covers 12 residues. The CDR3 here is CASSQQGNTIYF. The CDR3 coding sequence is TGTGCCAGCAGCCAGCAGGGAAACACCATATATTTT.

The V call is TRBV7-2, the J call TRBJ1-6, with D uncertain. Per germline, CDR1 SGHTA and CDR2 FQGNSA. Trimming left V 0 bases short and J 6 bases short, with 3 bases between. This CDR3 region has 13 residues. The CDR3 DNA follows: TGTGCCAGCAGCTTAGCCGTTAATTCACCCCTCCACTTT. This codes for CASSLAVNSPLHF.

The chain is built from TRBV11-3 and TRBJ2-7; a weak D match, TRBD2 (6 bases). There are 14 residues in the CDR3. Looked up from germline, CDR1 is SGHNT and CDR2 is YENEEA. V gave up 5 bases and J gave up 5 bases, with 16 bases separating them. CDR3 in amino acids: CASSKQGSGDEQYF. Written as DNA, the CDR3 is TGTGCCAGCAGCAAGCAAGGGTCGGGGGACGAGCAGTACTTC.

The V gene is TRBV19, the J gene TRBJ1-4; D perhaps matches TRBD1 (6 bases). Germline V lookup: CDR1 LNHDA, CDR2 SQIVND (reference sequence). V lost 8 bases, J lost 8 bases, and 18 bases lay in between. The CDR3 runs 14 residues. For the CDR3, the DNA is TGTGCCAGTCGGTCGGGGGCCGGGGGGGAAAAACTGTTTTTT. Translation gives CASRSGAGGEKLFF.

This chain connects TRBV19 to TRBJ2-3; D call uncertain. The germline gives CDR1 LNHDA, CDR2 SQIVND (reference sequence). The CDR3 has 16 amino acids. The ends were cut back, 3 bases at V and 2 bases at J, with 15 bases in the middle. CDR3 residues: CASSIAAGPITDTQYF. The CDR3, as DNA: TGTGCCAGTAGTATCGCCGCAGGTCCCATCACAGATACGCAGTATTTT.

This sequence joins TRBV28 and TRBJ1-2, with 10 bases identical to TRBD1. CDR3 size: 13 residues. Germline trimming cut 5 bases from V and 8 bases from J; bases unmatched to any gene: 5. Looked up from germline, CDR1 is MDHEN and CDR2 is SYDVKM. This chain's CDR3 is CASSPTGGDGYTF. Here the CDR3 DNA reads TGTGCCAGCAGTCCGACAGGGGGCGACGGCTACACCTTC.

This clone was recorded once. The chain employs TRBV5-4 and TRBJ2-1; 8 bases are shared with TRBD2. The CDR3 contains 16 residues. With V trimmed by 3 bases and J by 0 bases, 5 bases remained unmatched. Germline lookup yields CDR1 SGHNT and CDR2 YYREEE (reference sequence). The CDR3 nucleotides read TGTGCCAGCAGCTCCGGGAGGGAGCGCTCCTACAATGAGCAGTTCTTC. It yields the protein CASSSGRERSYNEQFF.

The chain combines TRBV19 with TRBJ2-7; TRBD2 aligns across 9 bases. Germline V CDR1 and CDR2: LNHDA, SQIVND (reference sequence). With 7 bases clipped from V and 2 bases from J, the junction kept 6 bases outside the gene matches. This CDR3 has 14 amino acids. The CDR3 loop is CASTKREVPYEQYF. In nucleotides, the CDR3 is TGTGCCAGTACGAAGCGGGAGGTCCCCTACGAGCAGTACTTC. Complete variable domain (other parts from reference TRBV19 and TRBJ2-7): DGGITQSPKYLFRKEGQNVTLSCEQNLNHDAMYWYRQDPGQGLRLIYYSQIVNDFQKGDIAEGYSVSREKKESFPLTVTSAQKNPTAFYLCASTKREVPYEQYFGPGTRLTVT.

This clone was seen once. The chain combines TRBV29-1 with TRBJ2-7, with D possibly matching TRBD2 (6 bases). Looked up from germline, CDR1 is SQVTM and CDR2 is ANQGSEA. The CDR3 has 12 amino acids. V lost 6 bases, J lost 4 bases, and 13 bases lay in between. CDR3 sequence: CSVTRTNYEQYF. The CDR3 bases are TGCAGCGTGACAAGGACTAATTACGAGCAGTACTTC.

In this sample, this clone turned up once. The chain carries TRBV19 and TRBJ1-1; tentatively, D is TRBD1 (6 bases). The V end was cut by 5 bases, the J end by 3 bases, with 10 bases between. Germline V gene data show CDR1 as LNHDA and CDR2 as SQIVND (reference sequence). The CDR3 is 13 amino acids. In nucleotides, the CDR3 is TGTGCCAGTAGTTTCTCAGGGGACACTGAAGCTTTCTTT. As protein: CASSFSGDTEAFF.